A single sample is the source of the 8 T cell receptor beta chains below, sequenced in a study of OX40 agonist ivuxolimab in advanced cancers. Repertoires were generated with immunoSEQ multiplex PCR, while TCRdb's copy carries only in-frame clones and drops some. This sample carries 40,000 to 50,000 clones, approximately 86% of them seen once, and the ten largest clones take about 12%. The sample here was CD4+ or CD8+ T cells sorted from blood, taken in a trial of the OX40 agonist ivuxolimab. The receptors stem from an adult with an advanced solid tumor such as melanoma, head and neck, liver or kidney cancer.

This chain joins TRBV30 and TRBJ1-5; a weak D match, TRBD1 (6 bases). The CDR3 consists of 13 residues. Germline CDR1 GTSNPN, CDR2 SVGIG (reference sequence). The V gene lost 4 bases and the J gene lost 6 bases, with 13 bases spanning the gap. The CDR3 DNA reads as TGTGCCTGGACAGGGGCCCCGGGTCAGCCCCAGCATTTT. Protein: CAWTGAPGQPQHF.

This clone was seen more than once but under ten times. This chain links TRBV6-1 with TRBJ2-1; possibly TRBD2 for D (6 bases). This CDR3 region has 15 residues. Germline V CDR1 and CDR2: MNHNS, SASEGT. CDR3 region: CSSALRDLSYNEQFF. For the CDR3, the DNA is TGTTCTTCTGCACTCCGGGACTTATCCTACAATGAGCAGTTCTTC.

CDR3 coding DNA: TGTGCCAGCAGCTCTACTTCGGGGACCGGGGAGCTGTTTTTT. The encoded protein is CASSSTSGTGELFF. The chain couples TRBV7-9 to TRBJ2-2; tentative D call: TRBD2 (5 bases). The CDR3 length is 14 residues. V lost 4 bases and J 5 bases, leaving 11 bases between the germline ends. Germline V gene lookup returns CDR1 SEHNR and CDR2 FQNEAQ (reference sequence).

The chain is built from TRBV7-9 and TRBJ1-2; D gene uncertain. The CDR3 loop spans 10 amino acids. V lost 2 bases and J 8 bases, leaving 3 bases between the germline ends. Germline values: CDR1 SEHNR, CDR2 FQNEAQ (reference sequence). The CDR3 DNA reads as TGTGCCAGCAGCTTATCAGGCTACACCTTC. Encoded protein: CASSLSGYTF.

V is TRBV7-9 and J is TRBJ2-6, with D perhaps being TRBD1 or TRBD2 (7 bases each). Germline lookup yields CDR1 SEHNR and CDR2 FQNEAQ (reference sequence). The germline V and J ends were trimmed by 2 bases and 0 bases, with 14 bases remaining between them. The CDR3 has 18 residues. The CDR3 sequence: CASSLQGGASSGANVLTF. The CDR3 DNA is TGTGCCAGCAGCTTACAGGGGGGGGCTTCCTCTGGGGCCAACGTCCTGACTTTC.

This rearrangement joins TRBV4-1 to TRBJ1-1, with D perhaps TRBD1 (6 bases). In germline, CDR1 is MGHRA, CDR2 YSYEKL. This CDR3 is built from 14 residues. V dropped 5 bases and J dropped 1 base, with 11 bases sitting between them. CDR3 DNA sequence: TGCGCCAGCAGCTCCTGGACAGAGAACACTGAAGCTTTCTTT. The encoded protein is CASSSWTENTEAFF.

This clone was found a few times. The chain has TRBV5-5 and TRBJ2-7; D may be TRBD1 or TRBD2 (5 bases each). Trimming removed 5 bases at V and 2 bases at J, with 11 bases between. This CDR3 contains 13 residues. Germline V gene sequence: CDR1 SGHKS, CDR2 YYEKEE (reference sequence). DNA for the CDR3: TGTGCCAGCAGATGGGACGTGACCTACGAGCAGTACTTC. It yields the protein CASRWDVTYEQYF.

The chain has TRBV4-2 and TRBJ1-2, with D perhaps matching TRBD1 (5 bases). Trimming cost V 4 bases and J 8 bases, with 23 bases left between them. This CDR3 contains 16 residues. Germline V lookup: CDR1 LGHNA, CDR2 YNFKEQ. In DNA, the CDR3 is TGTGCCAGCAGCCCCGAGTCAGGCAGGGTGGTTTGGGGCTACACCTTC. Amino acids: CASSPESGRVVWGYTF.